This T cell receptor beta chain was obtained from a study of vaccination effects on CD4 cells after COVID-19. Study-level points and caveats: In vaccinees who were healthy, merely 1 out of 255 vaccine-induced clones cross-reacted with common cold coronaviruses. Marked clonal contraction of both clone types appeared late after vaccination.

Expansion of antigen-specific CD4+ T cells with viral peptide pools was carried out by the ViraFEST assay before sequencing. Cells that had been cultured for less than 13 days were the source of isolated CD4+ T cells. Vaccine recipients had no previous SARS-CoV-2 infection; their nucleocapsid antibodies were negative. Cultivation was performed at two million PBMC per well with 8 to 10 IU/ml IL-2 and 10 ug/ml peptides added. TCRdb keeps only in-frame clones here, not all; method: immunoSEQ multiplex PCR. The sample holds tens of thousands of clones; around three quarters are singletons and the top ten take roughly 22%. In this sample, this clone turned up a few times. No antigen is known for it. Germline CDR1 MNHEY, CDR2 SMNVEV (reference sequence). Deletions cut 2 bases from V and 4 bases from J, with 11 bases between. This CDR3 spans 14 amino acids.

The specimen comprised CD4+ T cells from PBMCs cultured with HCoV-NL63 spike peptides, sampled before COVID-19 vaccination. The chain has TRBV27 and TRBJ1-2; no reliable D call. The source is a human donor who received a COVID-19 vaccine. CDR3 DNA sequence: TGTGCCAGCAGTTTAGACAAAGGCGCCTATGGCTACACCTTC. Translated, it gives CASSLDKGAYGYTF.